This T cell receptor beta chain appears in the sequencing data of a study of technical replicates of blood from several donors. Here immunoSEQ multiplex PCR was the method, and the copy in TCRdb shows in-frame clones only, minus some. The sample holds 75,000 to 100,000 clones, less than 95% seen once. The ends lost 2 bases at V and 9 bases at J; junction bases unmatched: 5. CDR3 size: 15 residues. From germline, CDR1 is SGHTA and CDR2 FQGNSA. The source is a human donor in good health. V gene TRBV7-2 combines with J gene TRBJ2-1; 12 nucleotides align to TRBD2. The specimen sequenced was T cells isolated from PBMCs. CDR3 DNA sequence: TGTGCCAGCAGCTTAATCCCGGGACTAGCGGGTGAGCAGTTCTTC. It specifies CASSLIPGLAGEQFF.